This passage covers 31 T cell receptor beta chains from one sample sequenced in a study of T-cell memory formation after mild COVID-19. TCRdb itself ran the 5' RACE reads through MiXCR, one entry per CDR3 protein. This repertoire shows hundreds of thousands of distinct CDR3 sequences, about 22% found once; its top ten account for under 8.5%. The source material was PBMCs or a T cell subset sorted from them (not recorded which). These TCRs come from an adult woman who had mild COVID-19 (a few samples of this study predate the infection). Cell type and time point are not known.

A few counts support this clonotype. This chain links TRBV9 with TRBJ2-3; no clear D gene. This CDR3 has 15 amino acids. The V gene lost 0 bases and the J gene lost 0 bases, with 8 bases spanning the gap. Germline V lookup: CDR1 SGDLS, CDR2 YYNGEE. The CDR3 loop reads CASSVAQSSTDTQYF. CDR3 DNA: TGTGCCAGCAGCGTAGCACAGTCTAGCACAGATACGCAGTATTTT.

J is TRBJ1-1 and V is TRBV4-1; D might be TRBD1 (5 bases). Germline V CDR1 and CDR2: MGHRA, YSYEKL. The V end lost 1 base, the J end lost 1 base, and 13 bases lay between the germline ends. This CDR3 is built from 16 residues. The CDR3 DNA reads as TGCGCCAGCAGCCAAGGGACATACGGTCGGAACACTGAAGCTTTCTTT. Protein: CASSQGTYGRNTEAFF.

This clonotype has a handful of counts. The chain links TRBV6-5 to TRBJ2-1; 8 bases match TRBD2. This CDR3 region has 20 residues. The V gene's germline CDR1 is MNHEY and CDR2 SVGAGI. With V trimmed by 6 bases and J by 0 bases, 19 bases remained unmatched. The CDR3 bases are TGTGCCAGCAGACCCCCGGCGGGAGGCCATCTAACGAGCTCCTACAATGAGCAGTTCTTC. It translates to CASRPPAGGHLTSSYNEQFF.

V usage is TRBV4-1 and J usage is TRBJ2-7; D not resolved. The length of the CDR3 is 13 residues. CDR1 MGHRA and CDR2 YSYEKL come from the germline V gene. Deletions cut 3 bases from V and 1 base from J, with 7 bases between. DNA for the CDR3: TGCGCCAGCAGCCACTCCGGTTCCTACGAGCAGTACTTC. It specifies CASSHSGSYEQYF.

There are many counts of this clonotype. The chain combines TRBV7-9 with TRBJ2-2; maybe TRBD1 (5 bases). Germline CDR1 SEHNR, CDR2 FQNEAQ (reference sequence). This CDR3 has 15 residues. Trimming removed 5 bases at V and 5 bases at J, with 15 bases between. The CDR3, as DNA: TGTGCCAGCAGCCCGGAGACAGACTTAACCGGGGAGCTGTTTTTT. Encoded protein: CASSPETDLTGELFF.

V gene TRBV4-1 combines with J gene TRBJ2-1, with 13 bases that match TRBD2. With V trimmed by 0 bases and J by 0 bases, 11 bases remained unmatched. The CDR3 has 21 residues. Germline V CDR1 and CDR2: MGHRA, YSYEKL. The CDR3 region is CASSQDRSGTSGRASYNEQFF. The CDR3 nucleotides read TGCGCCAGCAGCCAAGATCGGTCCGGCACTAGCGGGAGGGCCTCCTACAATGAGCAGTTCTTC.

This clonotype was recorded a few times. The rearrangement links TRBV30 to TRBJ1-2, with 8 bases lining up with TRBD1. Trimming removed 3 bases from V and 3 bases from J; junction bases left unmatched: 6. The germline gives CDR1 GTSNPN, CDR2 SVGIG (reference sequence). The CDR3 is 14 amino acids. The chain's CDR3 is CAWRIRGLHYGYTF. CDR3 bases: TGTGCCTGGAGGATCAGGGGGCTTCACTATGGCTACACCTTC.

The CDR3 DNA sequence: TGCAGTGCTAGAGGGAACACAGATACGCAGTATTTT. It is translated as CSARGNTDTQYF. The V and J genes are TRBV20-1 and TRBJ2-3; no reliable D call. Germline V gene sequence: CDR1 DFQATT, CDR2 SNEGSKA (reference sequence). Deletions cut 1 base from V and 2 bases from J, with 4 bases between. The CDR3 extends over 12 amino acids.

Only one count was recorded for this clonotype. V gene TRBV7-9 combines with J gene TRBJ2-3, with 7 bases aligning to TRBD2. CDR3 length: 16 amino acids. CDR1 is SEHNR, CDR2 FQNEAQ, per germline (reference sequence). J gave up 3 bases and V 4 bases, and 10 bases lay outside the gene matches. The CDR3 loop is CASSSGGGGGTDTQYF. The CDR3 DNA reads as TGTGCCAGCAGCTCTGGCGGGGGAGGTGGGACAGATACGCAGTATTTT.

The gene calls are TRBV9 and TRBJ1-6; D call uncertain. Germline CDR1 SGDLS, CDR2 YYNGEE. The CDR3 length is 15 residues. Trimming left V 0 bases short and J 5 bases short, with 9 bases between. The chain's CDR3 is CASSVEGFNNSPLHF. DNA for the CDR3: TGTGCCAGCAGCGTAGAAGGGTTCAATAATTCACCCCTCCACTTT.

This clonotype was seen only a few times. The V call is TRBV10-3, the J call TRBJ2-1; D might be TRBD1 (8 bases). In germline, CDR1 is ENHRY, CDR2 SYGVKD. The V gene lost 5 bases and the J gene lost 15 bases, with 14 bases spanning the gap. This CDR3 is built from 11 residues. CDR3: CAISLDREGFF. The CDR3 DNA follows: TGTGCCATCAGTCTGGACAGGGAGGGGTTCTTC.

This chain joins TRBV7-6 and TRBJ1-2; the match to TRBD1 covers 7 bases. The junction had 10 bases not matched to a gene; V was cut back by 2 bases and J by 4 bases. The germline CDR1 and CDR2 sequences are SGHVS and FNYEAQ. This CDR3 comprises 16 residues. CDR3 sequence: CASSLSDRQGGYGYTF. The CDR3 region has the DNA TGTGCCAGCAGCTTATCCGATAGACAGGGCGGCTATGGCTACACCTTC.

The rearrangement links TRBV7-9 to TRBJ2-1; tentatively, D is TRBD2 (5 bases). The germline V gene encodes CDR1 SEHNR and CDR2 FQNEAQ (reference sequence). The CDR3 spans 15 residues. The V end was cut by 5 bases, the J end by 4 bases, with 15 bases between. For the CDR3, the DNA is TGTGCCAGCAGCGCGGGCCTCACGACGTACAATGAGCAGTTCTTC. This encodes CASSAGLTTYNEQFF. Full variable domain (rest looked up from reference TRBV7-9 and TRBJ2-1): DTGVSQNPRHKITKRGQNVTFRCDPISEHNRLYWYRQTLGQGPEFLTYFQNEAQLEKSRLLSDRFSAERPKGSFSTLEIQRTEQGDSAMYLCASSAGLTTYNEQFFGPGTRLTVL.

The chain has TRBV7-3 and TRBJ2-5; tentatively, D is TRBD1 (5 bases). This CDR3 region has 19 residues. With 5 bases removed from V and 4 bases from J, the gap between germline ends came to 29 bases. The germline V gene has CDR1 SGHTA and CDR2 FQGTGA. The CDR3 sequence: CASSPNPTLFGEGVETQYF. CDR3 nucleotide sequence: TGTGCCAGCAGCCCAAACCCAACCCTCTTTGGGGAAGGGGTAGAGACCCAGTACTTC.

This clonotype was seen only once. The chain is built from TRBV7-2 and TRBJ1-6; TRBD1 might be the D (5 bases). This CDR3 comprises 17 residues. Germline lookup yields CDR1 SGHTA and CDR2 FQGNSA. V lost 6 bases to trimming and J lost 0 bases, with 15 bases between them. The CDR3 region is CASRLNIDSSYNSPLHF. As DNA, the CDR3 is TGTGCCAGCAGATTAAACATAGACAGCTCCTATAATTCACCCCTCCACTTT.

This chain joins TRBV24-1 and TRBJ2-2, with 7 bases that match TRBD1. The CDR3 is 18 residues long. J gave up 2 bases and V 5 bases, and 13 bases lay outside the gene matches. CDR1 and CDR2 (germline): KGHDR, SFDVKD. CDR3 loop: CATSAGPGQERNTGELFF. The CDR3 DNA reads TGTGCCACCAGTGCGGGCCCCGGACAGGAAAGAAACACCGGGGAGCTGTTTTTT.

The chain links TRBV21-1 to TRBJ2-2; TRBD1, the table's D call, lacks a check against the DNA. TRBV21-1 is reported as a pseudogene. The CDR3 runs 16 residues. The CDR3, as DNA: TGTGCCAGCACCAACACCCGACAGACGAACACCGGGGAGCTGTTTTTT. It translates to CASTNTRQTNTGELFF.

There are a few counts of this clonotype. V usage is TRBV18 and J usage is TRBJ2-7, with a tentative D call TRBD1 (6 bases). Germline CDR1 is KGHSH and CDR2 is LQKENI. The CDR3 loop spans 15 amino acids. Trimming pared 2 bases from V and 1 base from J, leaving 12 bases between. The CDR3 nucleotides read TGTGCCAGCTCACCAACGACAGGCCAATCCTACGAGCAGTACTTC. Translation gives CASSPTTGQSYEQYF. The whole variable domain, remainder taken from reference TRBV18 and TRBJ2-7, is NAGVMQNPRHLVRRRGQEARLRCSPMKGHSHVYWYRQLPEEGLKFMVYLQKENIIDESGMPKERFSAEFPKEGPSILRIQQVVRGDSAAYFCASSPTTGQSYEQYFGPGTRLTVT.

In its sample, this clonotype was seen a few times. The V call is TRBV6-6, the J call TRBJ2-7, with 11 bases matching TRBD2. CDR1 and CDR2 (germline): MNHNY, SVGAGI (reference sequence). CDR3 length: 18 residues. With 7 bases clipped from V and 4 bases from J, the junction kept 18 bases outside the gene matches. CDR3: CASIRKASTSGSVYEQYF. In nucleotides, the CDR3 is TGTGCCAGCATCCGCAAAGCGTCCACTAGCGGGAGTGTTTACGAGCAGTACTTC.

This clonotype appeared once. V is TRBV4-3 and J is TRBJ2-1; TRBD1 matches at 9 bases. This CDR3 is built from 18 residues. The V gene end was trimmed by 4 bases and the J gene end by 1 base; junction bases not matched to a gene: 11. In germline, CDR1 is LGHNA, CDR2 YSLEER. CDR3 DNA: TGCGCCAGCAGCCGTAGACAGGGGGAATCTAGTTCCTACAATGAGCAGTTCTTC. It encodes CASSRRQGESSSYNEQFF.

The chain employs TRBV29-1 and TRBJ1-3, with 11 bases identical to TRBD1. Germline CDR1 and CDR2: SQVTM and ANQGSEA. The length of the CDR3 is 14 residues. Unmatched junction bases numbered 5, after V lost 6 bases and J lost 4 bases. CDR3 in DNA: TGCAGCGTCGTTGGACAGGGGGCCGGAAACACCATATATTTT. Protein product: CSVVGQGAGNTIYF.

The chain links TRBV7-9 to TRBJ1-5; the D is unclear. Trimming cost V 1 base and J 5 bases, with 9 bases left between them. Per the germline V gene, CDR1 is SEHNR and CDR2 is FQNEAQ (reference sequence). This CDR3 is built from 14 residues. The CDR3 coding sequence is TGTGCCAGCAGCTTAGATATGGGAGATCAGCCCCAGCATTTT. This encodes CASSLDMGDQPQHF.

This clonotype has a handful of counts. V gene TRBV6-2 or TRBV6-3 combines with J gene TRBJ2-1, with 10 bases aligning to TRBD2. The CDR3 covers 16 residues. Germline CDR1 MNHEY, CDR2 SVGEGT. Unmatched junction bases numbered 9, after V lost 7 bases and J lost 3 bases. The CDR3 here is CASMPGLAFFYNEQFF. CDR3 DNA: TGTGCCAGCATGCCGGGACTAGCGTTTTTCTACAATGAGCAGTTCTTC.

This clonotype was observed a few times. V gene TRBV10-3 combines with J gene TRBJ2-3; 8 bases map to TRBD1. Germline V gene lookup returns CDR1 ENHRY and CDR2 SYGVKD. V lost 9 bases to trimming and J lost 4 bases; unmatched junction nucleotides: 3. The CDR3 runs 12 residues. The CDR3 reads CAIGQGSDTQYF. The CDR3 coding sequence is TGTGCCATTGGACAGGGATCAGATACGCAGTATTTT.

The table lists this clonotype with a few counts. The rearrangement links TRBV4-2 to TRBJ1-2; 8 bases agree with TRBD1. After removal of 4 bases from V and 0 bases from J, the junction contained 7 bases not matched to a gene. The CDR3 sequence is 16 residues long. CDR1 is LGHNA and CDR2 is YNFKEQ in the germline V gene. The CDR3 loop reads CASSLPRGQANYGYTF. CDR3 sequence (DNA): TGTGCCAGCAGCCTACCGAGGGGACAGGCTAACTATGGCTACACCTTC.

The chain is built from TRBV15 and TRBJ2-3; no clear D. V was cut by 3 bases and J by 1 base, with 11 bases left in between. Looked up from germline, CDR1 is LNHNV and CDR2 is YYDKDF (reference sequence). The CDR3 contains 15 residues. CDR3 region: CATSRARMGTDTQYF. The CDR3 DNA reads as TGTGCCACCAGCAGGGCCAGGATGGGCACAGATACGCAGTATTTT.

The chain is built from TRBV4-3 and TRBJ2-7; a weak D match, TRBD2 (6 bases). The V end lost 0 bases, the J end lost 5 bases, and 17 bases lay between the germline ends. This CDR3 has 16 residues. Germline CDR1 LGHNA, CDR2 YSLEER. The CDR3: CASSQDLAGGIDEQYF. CDR3 in DNA: TGCGCCAGCAGCCAAGATTTGGCCGGGGGAATCGACGAGCAGTACTTC.

Many counts were recorded for this clonotype. V is TRBV5-1 and J is TRBJ2-1; 11 bases match TRBD2. This CDR3 comprises 17 residues. Germline loops: CDR1 SGHRS, CDR2 YFSETQ. Trimming took 5 bases from V and 6 from J; bases not matched to a gene: 13. The CDR3 protein is CASSPLVAGGPFNEQFF. The CDR3 DNA reads TGCGCCAGCAGTCCCCTGGTAGCGGGAGGGCCGTTCAATGAGCAGTTCTTC.

This clonotype was seen repeatedly, ten times or more. The junction shows a germline mismatch at one end, possibly a read error. V is TRBV5-1 and J is TRBJ2-5, with 7 bases lining up with TRBD2. There are 14 residues in the CDR3. CDR1 and CDR2 (germline): SGHRS, YFSETQ. Here the CDR3 DNA reads TGTGCCAGCAGTCCTACGGGGGGACGAGAGACCCAGTACTTC. This gives the protein CASSPTGGRETQYF.

The J gene is TRBJ2-3, the V gene TRBV5-1; D is undetermined. Deletions cut 5 bases from V and 6 bases from J, with 10 bases between. Germline V gene data show CDR1 as SGHRS and CDR2 as YFSETQ. The CDR3 spans 12 residues. In DNA form, the CDR3 reads TGCGCCAGCAGACTAAATCTTGATACGCAGTATTTT. This encodes CASRLNLDTQYF.

The J gene is TRBJ2-7, the V gene TRBV19; TRBD1 matches 12 bases. The CDR3 runs 14 residues. J lost 6 bases, V lost 5 bases, and 5 bases had no gene match. The germline V gene encodes CDR1 LNHDA and CDR2 SQIVND (reference sequence). CDR3 region: CASSVRDRGLEQYF. The CDR3, as DNA: TGTGCCAGTAGTGTCCGGGACAGGGGGCTCGAGCAGTACTTC.